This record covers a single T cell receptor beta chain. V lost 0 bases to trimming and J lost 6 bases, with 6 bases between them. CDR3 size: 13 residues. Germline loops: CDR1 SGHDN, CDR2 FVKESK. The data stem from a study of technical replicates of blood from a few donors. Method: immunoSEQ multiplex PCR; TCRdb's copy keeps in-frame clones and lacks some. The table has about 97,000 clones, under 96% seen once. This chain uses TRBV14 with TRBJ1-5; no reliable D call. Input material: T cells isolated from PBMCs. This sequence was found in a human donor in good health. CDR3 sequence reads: CASSQDSGQPQHF. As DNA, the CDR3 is TGTGCCAGCAGCCAAGATTCAGGTCAGCCCCAGCATTTT.